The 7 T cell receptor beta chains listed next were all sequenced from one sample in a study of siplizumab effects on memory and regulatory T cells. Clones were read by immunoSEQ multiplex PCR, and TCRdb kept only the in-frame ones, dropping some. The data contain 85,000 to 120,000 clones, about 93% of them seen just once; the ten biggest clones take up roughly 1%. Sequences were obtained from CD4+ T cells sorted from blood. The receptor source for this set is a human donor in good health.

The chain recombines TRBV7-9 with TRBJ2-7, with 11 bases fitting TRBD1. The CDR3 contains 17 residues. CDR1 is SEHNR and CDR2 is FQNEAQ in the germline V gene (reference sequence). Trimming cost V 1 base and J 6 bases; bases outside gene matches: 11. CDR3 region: CASSLGTGGSLASEQYF. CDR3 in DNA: TGTGCCAGCAGCTTAGGGACAGGGGGCTCCCTCGCCAGCGAGCAGTACTTC.

CDR3 sequence: CSVVLGQADNQPQHF. In DNA form, the CDR3 reads TGCAGCGTTGTCCTTGGACAGGCGGACAATCAGCCCCAGCATTTT. The chain carries TRBV29-1 and TRBJ1-5; 7 bases match TRBD1. Germline lookup yields CDR1 SQVTM and CDR2 ANQGSEA. The CDR3 extends over 15 amino acids. V lost 4 bases and J lost 3; bases outside the gene matches: 9.

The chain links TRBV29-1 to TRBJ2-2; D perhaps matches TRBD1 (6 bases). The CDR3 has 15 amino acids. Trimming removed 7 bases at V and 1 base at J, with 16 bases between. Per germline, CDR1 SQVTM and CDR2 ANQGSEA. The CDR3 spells CSAGAKQGNTGELFF. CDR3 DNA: TGCAGCGCTGGTGCCAAACAGGGGAACACCGGGGAGCTGTTTTTT.

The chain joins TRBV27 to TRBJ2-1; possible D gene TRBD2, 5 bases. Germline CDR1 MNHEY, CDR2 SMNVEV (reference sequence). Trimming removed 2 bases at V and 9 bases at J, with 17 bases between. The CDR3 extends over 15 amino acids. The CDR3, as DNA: TGTGCCAGCAGTTTACTAACTAGAAGCGTGGGTGAGCAGTTCTTC. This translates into CASSLLTRSVGEQFF.

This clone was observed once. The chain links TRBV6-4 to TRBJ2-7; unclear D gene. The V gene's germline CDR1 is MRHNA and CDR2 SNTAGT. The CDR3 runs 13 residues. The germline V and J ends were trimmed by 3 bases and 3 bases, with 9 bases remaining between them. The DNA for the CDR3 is TGTGCCAGCAGTGATTTTCTTGGCTACGAGCAGTACTTC. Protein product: CASSDFLGYEQYF.

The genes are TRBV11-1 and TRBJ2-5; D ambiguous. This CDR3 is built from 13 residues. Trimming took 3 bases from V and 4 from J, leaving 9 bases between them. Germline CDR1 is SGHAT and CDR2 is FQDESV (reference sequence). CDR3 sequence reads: CASSFRLAETQYF. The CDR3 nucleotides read TGTGCCAGCAGCTTCAGATTAGCAGAGACCCAGTACTTC.

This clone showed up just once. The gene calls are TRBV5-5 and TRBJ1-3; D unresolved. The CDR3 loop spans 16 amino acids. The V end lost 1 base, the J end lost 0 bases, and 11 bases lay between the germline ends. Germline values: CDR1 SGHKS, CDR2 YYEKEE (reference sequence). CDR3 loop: CASSLLADLSGNTIYF. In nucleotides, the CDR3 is TGTGCCAGCAGCTTGCTTGCGGACCTCTCTGGAAACACCATATATTTT.